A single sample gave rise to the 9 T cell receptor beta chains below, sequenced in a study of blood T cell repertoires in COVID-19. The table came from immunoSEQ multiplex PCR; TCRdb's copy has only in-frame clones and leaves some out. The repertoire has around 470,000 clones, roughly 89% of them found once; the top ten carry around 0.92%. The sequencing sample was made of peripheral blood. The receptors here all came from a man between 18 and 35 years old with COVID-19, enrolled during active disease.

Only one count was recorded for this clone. CDR3 coding DNA: TGTGCCAGCTCAAAAGGTGGGGAGCGAGAGACCCAGTACTTC. Residues: CASSKGGERETQYF. The V gene is TRBV18, the J gene TRBJ2-5, with D possibly matching TRBD2 (5 bases). From germline, CDR1 is KGHSH and CDR2 LQKENI. The CDR3 length is 14 residues. Trimming shortened V by 5 bases and J by 4 bases, and 14 bases separated the two germline ends.

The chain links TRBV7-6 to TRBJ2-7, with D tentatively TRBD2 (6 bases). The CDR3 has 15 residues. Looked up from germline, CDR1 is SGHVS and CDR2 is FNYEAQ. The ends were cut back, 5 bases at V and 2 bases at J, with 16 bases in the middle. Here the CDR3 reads CASSPRGLETYEQYF. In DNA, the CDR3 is TGTGCCAGCAGCCCTCGGGGACTCGAAACCTACGAGCAGTACTTC.

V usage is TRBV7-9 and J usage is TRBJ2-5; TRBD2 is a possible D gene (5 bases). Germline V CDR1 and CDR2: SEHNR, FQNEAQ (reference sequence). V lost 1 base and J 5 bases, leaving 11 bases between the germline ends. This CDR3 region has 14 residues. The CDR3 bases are TGTGCCAGCAGCTTAGGGGGAGTCGAGGAGACCCAGTACTTC. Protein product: CASSLGGVEETQYF.

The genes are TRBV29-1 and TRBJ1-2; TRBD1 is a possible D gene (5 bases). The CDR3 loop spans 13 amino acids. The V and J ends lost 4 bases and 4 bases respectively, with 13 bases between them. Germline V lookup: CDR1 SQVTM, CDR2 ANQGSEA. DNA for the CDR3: TGCAGCGTTGCTTCCCCAGGGCCCTATGGCTACACCTTC. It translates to CSVASPGPYGYTF.

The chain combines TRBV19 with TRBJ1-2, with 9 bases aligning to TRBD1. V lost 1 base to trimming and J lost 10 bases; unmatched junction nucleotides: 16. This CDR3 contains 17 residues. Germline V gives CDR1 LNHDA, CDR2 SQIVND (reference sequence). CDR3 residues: CASSIVAVTRDRAFYTF. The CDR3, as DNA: TGTGCCAGTAGTATAGTGGCCGTCACCCGGGACAGGGCATTCTACACCTTC.

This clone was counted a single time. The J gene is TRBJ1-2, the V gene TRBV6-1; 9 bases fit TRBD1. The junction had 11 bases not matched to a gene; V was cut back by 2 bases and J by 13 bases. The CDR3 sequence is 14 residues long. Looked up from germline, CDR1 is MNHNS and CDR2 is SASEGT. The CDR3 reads CASSENGTGNRGTF. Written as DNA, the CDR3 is TGTGCCAGCAGTGAAAACGGGACAGGGAATCGGGGCACCTTC.

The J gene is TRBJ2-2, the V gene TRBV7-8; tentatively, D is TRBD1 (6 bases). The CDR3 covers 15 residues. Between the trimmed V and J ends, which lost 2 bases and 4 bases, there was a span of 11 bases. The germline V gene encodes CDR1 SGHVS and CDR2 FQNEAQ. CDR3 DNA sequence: TGTGCCAGCAGCTTAATGGGCAGGGGCACCGGGGAGCTGTTTTTT. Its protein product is CASSLMGRGTGELFF. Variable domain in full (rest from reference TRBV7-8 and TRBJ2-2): GAGVSQSPRYKVAKRGQDVALRCDPISGHVSLFWYQQALGQGPEFLTYFQNEAQLDKSGLPSDRFFAERPEGSVSTLKIQRTQQEDSAVYLCASSLMGRGTGELFFGEGSRLTVL.

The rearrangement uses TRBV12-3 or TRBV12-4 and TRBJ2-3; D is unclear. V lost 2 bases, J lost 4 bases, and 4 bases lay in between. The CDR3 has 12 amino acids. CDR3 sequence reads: CASSLIADTQYF. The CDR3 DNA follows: TGTGCCAGCAGTTTAATCGCAGATACGCAGTATTTT.

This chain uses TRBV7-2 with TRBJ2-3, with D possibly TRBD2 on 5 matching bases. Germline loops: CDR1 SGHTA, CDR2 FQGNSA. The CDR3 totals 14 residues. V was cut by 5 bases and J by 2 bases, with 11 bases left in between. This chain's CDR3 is CASSLSGPTDTQYF. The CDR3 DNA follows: TGTGCCAGCAGCCTAAGCGGCCCCACAGATACGCAGTATTTT.